This T cell receptor beta chain was recorded in a study of CD8 T cells in ankylosing spondylitis. Notes on the study in general: Reports say disease-linked clones showed up significantly more in matched ankylosing spondylitis synovial fluid. Characteristic of ankylosing spondylitis blood, it appeared, was a TCR beta motif comprising roughly eight highly homologous variants.

TCR beta libraries were made by quantitative 5'-RACE with molecular barcodes. TCRdb re-derived calls from the 5' RACE reads in MiXCR, one entry per CDR3 protein. The sample yields about 220,000 distinct CDR3 sequences, under 30% seen once. Germline CDR1 is LGHDT and CDR2 is YNNKEL (reference sequence). This CDR3 region has 16 residues. V shed 5 bases and J 2 bases; nucleotides not matched to a gene: 6. In its sample, this clonotype was seen many times. Antigen unknown. The clonotype was recovered from a male donor with ankylosing spondylitis or in good health (not recorded which). The chain carries TRBV3-1 and TRBJ2-5, with 12 bases aligning to TRBD2. Sample: blood, either unsorted or a sorted T cell fraction (not recorded which). The CDR3: CASSSLTSGSQETQYF. The CDR3 DNA reads TGTGCCAGCAGCTCCCTGACTAGCGGGAGTCAAGAGACCCAGTACTTC.